The 16 T cell receptor beta chains presented below share a single source sample, sequenced in a study of T cells after yellow fever vaccination. TCRdb itself ran the 5' RACE reads through MiXCR, one entry per CDR3 protein. The sample records some 240,000 distinct CDR3 sequences, roughly 3% being singletons. The sample here was CD4+ T cells sorted from PBMCs, taken 10 days after the yellow fever booster vaccination. Receptors were obtained from a young man who received the YFV17D yellow fever vaccine.

This clonotype was counted between two and nine times. The J gene is TRBJ1-5, the V gene TRBV20-1; D is ambiguous. With 2 bases removed from V and 4 bases from J, the gap between germline ends came to 12 bases. CDR3 length: 14 amino acids. CDR1 DFQATT and CDR2 SNEGSKA come from the germline V gene (reference sequence). CDR3: CSARSGDTNQPQHF. As DNA, the CDR3 is TGCAGTGCTAGATCGGGAGACACGAATCAGCCCCAGCATTTT.

This clonotype was counted between two and nine times. J is TRBJ2-2 and V is TRBV7-2; D not certain. Germline-derived CDR1 and CDR2 are SGHTA and FQGNSA. This CDR3 spans 15 amino acids. V lost 5 bases and J lost 0, with 10 bases in between. The CDR3 region has the DNA TGTGCCAGCAGCCTCCCATACGCGAACACCGGGGAGCTGTTTTTT. Translation gives CASSLPYANTGELFF.

The genes are TRBV20-1 and TRBJ2-5; D is ambiguous. V was shortened by 2 bases and J by 5 bases, with 9 bases between the two germline ends. This CDR3 has 12 residues. Germline loops: CDR1 DFQATT, CDR2 SNEGSKA (reference sequence). In nucleotides, the CDR3 is TGCAGTGCTAGAAGCAGCCCCGAGACCCAGTACTTC. Its translation is CSARSSPETQYF.

This clonotype was found a few times. This chain uses TRBV10-3 with TRBJ2-7, with D hard to call. Between the trimmed V and J ends, which lost 7 bases and 6 bases, there was a span of 16 bases. Germline V gives CDR1 ENHRY, CDR2 SYGVKD. This CDR3 has 13 amino acids. The CDR3 sequence is CAITTSRSREQYV. The CDR3 DNA sequence: TGTGCCATCACCACCTCGAGGTCTCGCGAGCAGTACGTC.

The genes are TRBV4-3 and TRBJ2-6; 8 positions match TRBD1. This CDR3 has 18 residues. V shed 1 base and J 0 bases; nucleotides not matched to a gene: 5. Germline CDR1 is LGHNA and CDR2 is YSLEER. DNA for the CDR3: TGCGCCAGCAGCCAAGGTGGACAGGGCTTCTCTGGGGCCAACGTCCTGACTTTC. Its protein is CASSQGGQGFSGANVLTF.

The chain recombines TRBV7-3 with TRBJ2-6; 8 positions match TRBD1. Germline V lookup: CDR1 SGHTA, CDR2 FQGTGA. The junction had 4 bases not matched to a gene; V was cut back by 6 bases and J by 0 bases. CDR3 length equals 16 residues. CDR3 DNA: TGTGCCAGCAGAAACGGGACAGGCTCTGGGGCCAACGTCCTGACTTTC. It is translated as CASRNGTGSGANVLTF.

There are many counts of this clonotype. V is TRBV6-6 and J is TRBJ1-4; the D is unclear. Trimming shortened V by 2 bases and J by 4 bases, and 17 bases separated the two germline ends. CDR1 and CDR2 from the germline V gene are MNHNY and SVGAGI (reference sequence). CDR3 length: 17 amino acids. The CDR3 DNA sequence: TGTGCCAGCAGTTACCGTGCCGCCCGACCGATTAATGAAAAACTGTTTTTT. Translation gives CASSYRAARPINEKLFF.

The table lists this clonotype with a few counts. V and J are TRBV7-9 and TRBJ1-2, with D unresolved. The CDR3 totals 13 residues. Germline CDR1 and CDR2: SEHNR and FQNEAQ (reference sequence). Trimming shortened V by 2 bases and J by 8 bases, and 12 bases separated the two germline ends. Written as DNA, the CDR3 is TGTGCCAGCAGCTTATCATTCAGTATGGGCTACACCTTC. Its translation is CASSLSFSMGYTF.

In its sample, this clonotype was seen many times. This chain uses TRBV6-2 or TRBV6-3 with TRBJ2-1; D is unresolved. This CDR3 contains 12 residues. The germline V gene has CDR1 MNHEY and CDR2 SVGEGT. The V gene lost 0 bases and the J gene lost 6 bases, with 3 bases spanning the gap. Here the CDR3 reads CASSYSRNEQFF. DNA for the CDR3: TGTGCCAGCAGTTACTCCCGCAATGAGCAGTTCTTC.

The chain carries TRBV11-3 and TRBJ2-1, with unresolved D. This CDR3 is 15 amino acids long. Trimming shortened V by 3 bases and J by 9 bases, and 18 bases separated the two germline ends. The germline V gene encodes CDR1 SGHNT and CDR2 YENEEA. CDR3 sequence reads: CASSFRASGIREQFF. CDR3 nucleotides: TGTGCCAGCAGCTTCCGAGCCTCAGGAATACGTGAGCAGTTCTTC.

This clonotype was counted at least ten times. V is TRBV5-1 and J is TRBJ2-3, with D unresolved. The CDR3 is 15 residues long. Germline CDR1 reads SGHRS; CDR2 reads YFSETQ. Trimming removed 0 bases at V and 0 bases at J, with 8 bases between. The CDR3 is CASSLDPRSTDTQYF. The CDR3 DNA sequence: TGCGCCAGCAGCTTGGACCCGCGGAGCACAGATACGCAGTATTTT.

The chain joins TRBV7-2 to TRBJ2-1; D gene uncertain. The CDR3 has 11 amino acids. Germline V gene data show CDR1 as SGHTA and CDR2 as FQGNSA. V shed 7 bases and J shed 3 bases, with 4 bases lying between them. The CDR3 DNA sequence: TGTGCCAGCATTGGCTACAATGAGCAGTTCTTC. It yields the protein CASIGYNEQFF.

The rearrangement joins TRBV9 to TRBJ1-2, with D unclear. Trimming stripped 1 base from V and 8 bases from J, with 12 bases between. The CDR3 is 13 amino acids. Germline CDR1 SGDLS, CDR2 YYNGEE. The CDR3 sequence: CASSVLRPSGYTF. CDR3 sequence (DNA): TGTGCCAGCAGCGTACTCCGACCGAGCGGCTACACCTTC.

This CDR3 is CAISATLREANYGYTF. The CDR3 bases are TGTGCCATCAGTGCAACCTTAAGGGAAGCTAACTATGGCTACACCTTC. The V gene is TRBV10-3, the J gene TRBJ1-2; D gene unclear. There are 16 residues in the CDR3. The ends were cut back, 4 bases at V and 0 bases at J, with 15 bases in the middle. Germline V CDR1 and CDR2: ENHRY, SYGVKD.

The rearrangement joins TRBV10-3 to TRBJ1-6; weak D call: TRBD1 (5 bases). This CDR3 contains 17 residues. Germline loops: CDR1 ENHRY, CDR2 SYGVKD. V shed 0 bases and J shed 0 bases, with 9 bases lying between them. The CDR3 coding sequence is TGTGCCATCAGTGAGTCGATCGGGGGCTCCTATAATTCACCCCTCCACTTT. This codes for CAISESIGGSYNSPLHF.

This clonotype was recorded many times. The chain combines TRBV3-1 with TRBJ2-7, with 8 positions matching TRBD1. V was pared by 4 bases and J by 5 bases, with 10 bases of the junction left unmatched. Looked up from germline, CDR1 is LGHDT and CDR2 is YNNKEL (reference sequence). There are 15 residues in the CDR3. CDR3 amino acids: CASSPRRTGTNEQYF. DNA of the CDR3: TGTGCCAGCAGCCCGCGAAGGACAGGGACGAACGAGCAGTACTTC.